A few counts support the clone carrying this T cell receptor (beta chain). The antigen remains unidentified. Ophthalmopathy in the donors was of moderate-to-severe activity, with CAS ≥3, NOSPECS ≥4 and duration under 3 months. Exclusion applied to patients with other autoimmune diseases, uncontrolled infections, pregnancy or lactation. RNA transcripts were the source from which TCR beta CDR3 regions were amplified. The first-round RT-PCR employed HTBI primers together with the Qiagen OneStep RT-PCR kit. A multiplex PCR was then performed as the second round. TCRdb analysed the multiplex PCR reads with MiXCR anew, one entry per CDR3 protein. The data hold hundreds of thousands of distinct CDR3 sequences, with about 41% observed a single time. These data are taken from a study of Graves' ophthalmopathy and Graves' hyperthyroidism. Study results and limitations: Forecasting of ophthalmopathy progression by the model achieved 70.59% sensitivity and approximately 72% specificity. Discrimination between ophthalmopathy and stable hyperthyroidism by a 13-signature model showed 87.88% sensitivity and about 84% specificity.

CDR3 length: 12 amino acids. With 6 bases removed from V and 5 bases from J, the gap between germline ends came to 11 bases. Per the germline V gene, CDR1 is MNHEY and CDR2 is SVGAGI. The source material was peripheral blood. The gene calls are TRBV6-5 and TRBJ2-7; D gene unclear. The sequence derives from an adult man with Graves' ophthalmopathy. The CDR3 here is CASRQLYNEQYF. The CDR3 coding sequence is TGTGCCAGCAGGCAACTTTACAACGAGCAGTACTTC.